The 32 T cell receptor beta chains given below trace back to one sample, sequenced in a study of patients and donors after allogeneic stem cell transplantation (dated by TCRdb to 2018 to 2021). Library creation used RT-PCR. The run used a NextSeq 550. The raw public data were reprocessed by TCRdb itself: fastp quality trimming at Q25, MiXCR clonotype calling, in-frame beta chains only. Rows matching on CDR3 protein sequence are summarized as one entry with the most common DNA and genes. The sample table holds around 240,000 distinct CDR3 sequences, of which over 12% were seen once. The ten largest clones take up more than 9% of the sample. Sequenced sample: blood, either unsorted or a sorted T cell fraction (not recorded which). These receptors originate from a human donor who was either an allogeneic HSCT recipient or a stem cell or donor lymphocyte infusion donor (not recorded which). It is not recorded whose cells these are; they may come from a transplant donor.

The sample holds many counts of this clonotype. This chain uses TRBV4-3 with TRBJ2-3, with a weak D call TRBD1 (6 bases). Germline V gene sequence: CDR1 LGHNA, CDR2 YSLEER. The CDR3 totals 17 residues. V lost 0 bases to trimming and J lost 7 bases, with 20 bases between them. As DNA, the CDR3 is TGCGCCAGCAGCCAAGATAAAGTGGGGGCCGCCATGTATACGCAGTATTTT. Protein sequence: CASSQDKVGAAMYTQYF.

The V and J genes are TRBV5-1 and TRBJ2-6; D gene ambiguous. The CDR3 is 15 residues long. Germline CDR1 SGHRS, CDR2 YFSETQ. V was shortened by 0 bases and J by 2 bases, with 6 bases between the two germline ends. As DNA, the CDR3 is TGCGCCAGCAGCTTGGAGTTTACTGGGGCCAACGTCCTGACTTTC. Its translation is CASSLEFTGANVLTF.

The sample holds a few counts of this clonotype. The gene calls are TRBV7-9 and TRBJ1-1; D unresolved. The CDR3 contains 11 residues. Trimming took off 4 bases at V and 11 bases at J, with 11 bases between the two ends. The V gene's germline CDR1 is SEHNR and CDR2 FQNEAQ (reference sequence). The chain's CDR3 is CASSSQGRAFF. CDR3 nucleotide sequence: TGTGCCAGCAGCTCTCAAGGGAGGGCTTTCTTT.

The CDR3 region has the DNA TGTGGGATCAGGGGTGGCAATCAGCCCCAGCATTTT. It encodes CGIRGGNQPQHF. The V gene is TRBV28, the J gene TRBJ1-5, with a possible D match to TRBD1 (6 bases). Germline V CDR1 and CDR2: MDHEN, SYDVKM. The CDR3 runs 12 residues. The full variable domain, completed using reference TRBV28 and TRBJ1-5, is DVKVTQSSRYLVKRTGEKVFLECVQDMDHENMFWYRQDPGLGLRLIYFSYDVKMKEKGDIPEGYSVSREKKERFSLILESASTNQTSMYLCGIRGGNQPQHFGDGTRLSIL.

At least ten counts were recorded for this clonotype. The chain couples TRBV6-1 to TRBJ1-5, with D perhaps matching TRBD1 (6 bases). CDR1 and CDR2 (germline): MNHNS, SASEGT. The CDR3 has 17 amino acids. Between the trimmed V and J ends, which lost 0 bases and 9 bases, there was a span of 21 bases. This CDR3 is CASSEARGAGARGPQHF. The CDR3 DNA is TGTGCCAGCAGTGAAGCTAGGGGGGCCGGGGCAAGAGGGCCCCAGCATTTT.

This clonotype occurred a few times. This chain joins TRBV5-1 and TRBJ2-3; 7 bases align to TRBD1. From germline, CDR1 is SGHRS and CDR2 YFSETQ. The CDR3 consists of 15 residues. V lost 4 bases and J lost 1; bases outside the gene matches: 6. The CDR3 region is CASSARQGGTDTQYF. In nucleotides, the CDR3 is TGCGCCAGCAGCGCGCGGCAGGGGGGCACAGATACGCAGTATTTT. Filled out from reference TRBV5-1 and TRBJ2-3, the complete variable domain reads KAGVTQTPRYLIKTRGQQVTLSCSPISGHRSVSWYQQTPGQGLQFLFEYFSETQRNKGNFPGRFSGRQFSNSRSEMNVSTLELGDSALYLCASSARQGGTDTQYFGPGTRLTVL.

This clonotype has a handful of counts. The CDR3 region is CASSDRDRDGYTF. The CDR3 DNA follows: TGTGCCAGCAGCGACCGGGACAGGGATGGCTACACCTTC. The chain joins TRBV7-9 to TRBJ1-2; 9 bases match TRBD1. The CDR3 length is 13 residues. The germline V gene has CDR1 SEHNR and CDR2 FQNEAQ (reference sequence). With V trimmed by 5 bases and J by 6 bases, 4 bases remained unmatched.

This chain joins TRBV12-3 or TRBV12-4 and TRBJ2-7; D might be TRBD2 (5 bases). Trimming pared 3 bases from V and 5 bases from J, leaving 11 bases between. The CDR3 spans 13 residues. CDR3: CASSLGKGDEQYF. The CDR3, as DNA: TGTGCCAGCAGTTTGGGAAAGGGAGACGAGCAGTACTTC.

This clonotype showed up many times. The chain joins TRBV5-6 to TRBJ2-3; D is possibly TRBD1 or TRBD2 (5 bases each). The V gene lost 4 bases and the J gene lost 2 bases, with 17 bases spanning the gap. This CDR3 has 16 residues. Per the germline V gene, CDR1 is SGHDT and CDR2 is YYEEEE. CDR3 sequence (DNA): TGTGCCAGCAGCCGGACGGGGCAGCGTGACACAGATACGCAGTATTTT. Its protein product is CASSRTGQRDTDTQYF. The full variable domain, rest sourced from reference TRBV5-6 and TRBJ2-3, is DAGVTQSPTHLIKTRGQQVTLRCSPKSGHDTVSWYQQALGQGPQFIFQYYEEEERQRGNFPDRFSGHQFPNYSSELNVNALLLGDSALYLCASSRTGQRDTDTQYFGPGTRLTVL.

The CDR3 nucleotides are TGCGCCAGCCGGGGGGAATATAGCAATCAGCCCCAGCATTTT. This encodes CASRGEYSNQPQHF. The chain uses TRBV4-1 and TRBJ1-5; D possibly corresponds to TRBD1 (5 bases). The ends were cut back, 8 bases at V and 0 bases at J, with 11 bases in the middle. Germline CDR1 and CDR2: MGHRA and YSYEKL. CDR3 size: 14 residues.

This clonotype was seen at least ten times. J is TRBJ1-3 and V is TRBV4-3; D is perhaps TRBD1 (5 bases). V lost 4 bases, J lost 0 bases, and 16 bases lay in between. The germline CDR1 and CDR2 sequences are LGHNA and YSLEER. The CDR3 runs to 17 residues. CDR3 residues: CASSRKDDSDSGNTIYF. As DNA, the CDR3 is TGCGCCAGCAGCCGAAAAGATGACAGTGACTCTGGAAACACCATATATTTT.

This clonotype was seen a few times. The chain uses TRBV20-1 and TRBJ2-1; D uncertain. V dropped 7 bases and J dropped 10 bases, with 14 bases sitting between them. Germline V gene sequence: CDR1 DFQATT, CDR2 SNEGSKA (reference sequence). This CDR3 region has 11 residues. The CDR3: CSVPLFAEQFF. The CDR3 bases are TGCAGTGTCCCGCTTTTCGCGGAGCAGTTCTTC.

This clonotype was recorded at least ten times. The chain uses TRBV20-1 and TRBJ2-1; TRBD2 aligns across 9 bases. This CDR3 has 19 residues. Germline CDR1 is DFQATT and CDR2 is SNEGSKA (reference sequence). With V trimmed by 0 bases and J by 0 bases, 12 bases remained unmatched. CDR3 sequence reads: CSARDRGGRALSSYNEQFF. DNA for the CDR3: TGCAGTGCTAGAGATCGTGGCGGGAGGGCCCTAAGCTCCTACAATGAGCAGTTCTTC.

This chain links TRBV7-2 with TRBJ1-2; TRBD1 is a possible D gene (5 bases). Germline V gene data show CDR1 as SGHTA and CDR2 as FQGNSA. V lost 1 base to trimming and J lost 2 bases, with 11 bases between them. CDR3 length equals 15 residues. CDR3 in DNA: TGTGCCAGCAGCTTAGGGGGCAGGGCCAACTATGGCTACACCTTC. As protein: CASSLGGRANYGYTF.

This chain joins TRBV10-2 and TRBJ2-3; TRBD2 matches 8 bases. The CDR3 has 12 amino acids. CDR1 and CDR2 from the germline V gene are WSHSY and SAAADI. Trimming took 9 bases from V and 6 from J; bases not matched to a gene: 5. CDR3 region: CASSGTRDTQYF. The CDR3 nucleotides are TGCGCCAGTAGCGGGACGCGGGATACGCAGTATTTT.

V is TRBV12-3 or TRBV12-4 and J is TRBJ2-7, with D possibly matching TRBD2 (6 bases). V was trimmed by 3 bases and J by 6 bases, leaving 15 bases between them. CDR3 length equals 14 residues. Here the CDR3 reads CASSFRGRPIEQYF. The CDR3 DNA sequence: TGTGCCAGCAGTTTTCGGGGGAGGCCGATCGAGCAGTACTTC.

This chain joins TRBV6-4 and TRBJ2-5; D perhaps matches TRBD2 (6 bases). CDR3 length: 13 amino acids. The ends were cut back, 4 bases at V and 4 bases at J, with 10 bases in the middle. CDR1 is MRHNA, CDR2 SNTAGT, per germline. Here the CDR3 reads CASSVEGGETQYF. In DNA form, the CDR3 reads TGTGCCAGCAGTGTGGAGGGAGGAGAGACCCAGTACTTC.

This clonotype was counted many times. The rearrangement links TRBV7-2 to TRBJ2-5, with D unresolved. The ends were cut back, 1 base at V and 5 bases at J, with 2 bases in the middle. There are 11 residues in the CDR3. Germline lookup yields CDR1 SGHTA and CDR2 FQGNSA. Here the CDR3 reads CASSLVETQYF. Here the CDR3 DNA reads TGTGCCAGCAGCTTAGTGGAGACCCAGTACTTC.

This clonotype has more than one count but fewer than ten. The gene calls are TRBV7-6 and TRBJ2-5; 9 positions match TRBD1. This CDR3 region has 18 residues. Unmatched junction bases numbered 14, after V lost 1 base and J lost 5 bases. Looked up from germline, CDR1 is SGHVS and CDR2 is FNYEAQ. CDR3 DNA: TGTGCCAGCAGCTTAGGTGTGAGGGGACAGGGACCCGGTGAGACCCAGTACTTC. It translates to CASSLGVRGQGPGETQYF.

The CDR3 loop is CASSAVRGRGEQYF. The CDR3 DNA reads as TGTGCCAGCAGCGCGGTCAGGGGTAGGGGCGAGCAGTACTTC. This chain connects TRBV7-3 to TRBJ2-7, with D possibly being TRBD1 (6 bases). The CDR3 sequence is 14 residues long. Germline V lookup: CDR1 SGHTA, CDR2 FQGTGA. The germline V and J ends were trimmed by 5 bases and 6 bases, with 17 bases remaining between them.

The chain carries TRBV7-2 and TRBJ1-2; D is perhaps TRBD1 (6 bases). CDR1 and CDR2 (germline): SGHTA, FQGNSA. The CDR3 runs to 15 residues. The V end was cut by 4 bases, the J end by 3 bases, with 15 bases between. Here the CDR3 reads CASSSGTRRDYGYTF. The CDR3 bases are TGTGCCAGCAGCTCAGGGACAAGGCGAGACTATGGCTACACCTTC.

This clonotype was picked up a small number of times. The rearrangement joins TRBV6-6 to TRBJ2-5; D unresolved. The CDR3 has 13 amino acids. V was cut by 2 bases and J by 5 bases, with 9 bases left in between. Germline values: CDR1 MNHNY, CDR2 SVGAGI (reference sequence). The CDR3 loop reads CASSYLESETQYF. In DNA, the CDR3 is TGTGCCAGCAGTTACCTGGAGTCGGAGACCCAGTACTTC.

This clonotype was found a few times. The chain combines TRBV12-3 or TRBV12-4 with TRBJ2-3, with 9 bases aligning to TRBD2. The CDR3 length is 16 residues. J was trimmed by 3 bases and V by 1 base; bases with no gene match: 5. The CDR3 DNA sequence: TGTGCCAGCAGTTTAGGCGGGGGGGCCGGGACAGATACGCAGTATTTT. It specifies CASSLGGGAGTDTQYF.

There are a few counts of this clonotype. In DNA, the CDR3 is TGCAGTGCTAGAAGGGACAGGGGGCTTTCGGATACGCAGTATTTT. Amino acids: CSARRDRGLSDTQYF. The chain recombines TRBV20-1 with TRBJ2-3, with TRBD1 matching over 12 bases. Trimming took 2 bases from V and 6 from J; bases not matched to a gene: 6. The V gene's germline CDR1 is DFQATT and CDR2 SNEGSKA (reference sequence). The CDR3 is made up of 15 amino acids.

This clonotype was seen many times. The V and J genes are TRBV28 and TRBJ1-6, with 9 bases fitting TRBD1. This CDR3 is built from 15 residues. Germline trimming cut 6 bases from V and 11 bases from J; bases unmatched to any gene: 11. Germline values: CDR1 MDHEN, CDR2 SYDVKM. CDR3 sequence reads: CASSQMDRGEPPLHF. Written as DNA, the CDR3 is TGTGCCAGCAGCCAGATGGACAGGGGTGAACCACCCCTCCACTTT.

CDR3 protein: CASSENSPIFFTF. CDR3 nucleotide sequence: TGTGCCAGTAGTGAGAACAGCCCCATATTTTTCACCTTC. The V and J genes are TRBV19 and TRBJ1-2; D is undetermined. CDR1 and CDR2 from the germline V gene are LNHDA and SQIVND (reference sequence). CDR3 size: 13 residues. V gave up 5 bases and J gave up 13 bases, with 20 bases separating them. The full variable domain, completed using reference TRBV19 and TRBJ1-2, is DGGITQSPKYLFRKEGQNVTLSCEQNLNHDAMYWYRQDPGQGLRLIYYSQIVNDFQKGDIAEGYSVSREKKESFPLTVTSAQKNPTAFYLCASSENSPIFFTFGSGTRLTVV.

This clonotype was seen only a few times. The chain uses TRBV5-1 and TRBJ1-1; 8 bases line up with TRBD1. The CDR3 consists of 16 residues. Germline V lookup: CDR1 SGHRS, CDR2 YFSETQ. V lost 0 bases, J lost 0 bases, and 4 bases stayed unmatched. This CDR3 reads CASSLVGTGLNTEAFF. In DNA, the CDR3 is TGCGCCAGCAGCTTGGTAGGGACAGGCTTGAACACTGAAGCTTTCTTT.

This clonotype was recorded many times. The V and J genes are TRBV12-3 or TRBV12-4 and TRBJ2-3; 10 nucleotides match TRBD2. The junction had 11 bases not matched to a gene; V was cut back by 5 bases and J by 6 bases. This CDR3 has 16 residues. In DNA form, the CDR3 reads TGTGCCAGCAGTGACCCAGCGGGGGGGCAGCGGGATACGCAGTATTTT. It translates to CASSDPAGGQRDTQYF.

This clonotype has at least ten counts. The chain employs TRBV3-1 and TRBJ2-7; 8 bases align to TRBD2. This CDR3 spans 17 amino acids. CDR1 LGHDT and CDR2 YNNKEL come from the germline V gene (reference sequence). With V trimmed by 4 bases and J by 0 bases, 11 bases remained unmatched. CDR3 protein: CASSPGSGGWSSYEQYF. CDR3 DNA: TGTGCCAGCAGCCCCGGCTCGGGGGGGTGGAGCTCCTACGAGCAGTACTTC.

This clonotype has more than one count but fewer than ten. The rearrangement links TRBV30 to TRBJ2-1; 8 positions match TRBD1. Per the germline V gene, CDR1 is GTSNPN and CDR2 is SVGIG (reference sequence). The V gene end was trimmed by 2 bases and the J gene end by 6 bases; junction bases not matched to a gene: 3. This CDR3 comprises 13 residues. The chain's CDR3 is CAWSLTGVNEQFF. In DNA form, the CDR3 reads TGTGCCTGGAGTCTGACAGGGGTCAATGAGCAGTTCTTC.

This clonotype has only a few counts. This chain uses TRBV5-4 with TRBJ2-5; 8 nucleotides agree with TRBD1. V lost 4 bases to trimming and J lost 5 bases; unmatched junction nucleotides: 10. Germline CDR1 SGHNT, CDR2 YYREEE (reference sequence). This CDR3 spans 15 amino acids. The CDR3 is CASSPDQGARETQYF. CDR3 DNA sequence: TGTGCCAGCAGCCCGGACCAGGGGGCAAGGGAGACCCAGTACTTC.

This clonotype was seen many times. The V gene is TRBV21-1, the J gene TRBJ2-7; the table assigns TRBD1, which was not confirmed against the DNA. TRBV21-1 is termed a pseudogene. The CDR3 is made up of 17 amino acids. The CDR3: CASSKRYIEQGTNEQYF. Written as DNA, the CDR3 is TGTGCCAGCAGCAAAAGGTACATTGAACAGGGTACCAACGAGCAGTACTTC.